The text below deals with one TCR beta chain. As processed by the authors: Estimates of nucleated cell counts were drawn from the amplification of reference gene primers. Sequencing was performed with immunoSEQ multiplex PCR; in TCRdb, only in-frame clones are kept and a portion is missing. V, J and clone size derive from that table, while D and trimming were established from the DNA sequence. The sample carries roughly 250,000 clones, just under 85% recorded once. The record originates from a study of blood T cell repertoires in COVID-19. Overall study: Sites in the United States, Italy and Spain provided acute and convalescent COVID-19 samples. Nucleic acid was either cDNA or gDNA, and it came from T cells, B-cell-depleted T cells, or PBMCs.

V dropped 2 bases and J dropped 0 bases, with 7 bases sitting between them. The CDR3 contains 14 residues. Looked up from germline, CDR1 is MDHEN and CDR2 is SYDVKM. The source is a woman older than 75 with acute or convalescent COVID-19. Sequenced sample: peripheral blood. The chain combines TRBV28 with TRBJ1-2; D not resolved. The CDR3 reads CASSLPNSNYGYTF. The CDR3 DNA follows: TGTGCCAGCAGTTTACCAAACTCTAACTATGGCTACACCTTC.